The next 17 T cell receptor beta chains were all read from a single sample in a study of identical twins. TCRdb processed the 5' RACE reads anew with MiXCR; each CDR3 protein has one entry. The repertoire has about 790,000 distinct CDR3 sequences, around a sixth of them found once; the top ten carry about 12%. The same data also went into a second study, on T cells expressing NK-cell markers.

Sequenced input: PBMCs. Receptors originate from a young woman in good health.

This sequence joins TRBV20-1 and TRBJ2-7; either TRBD1 or TRBD2 may supply D (5 bases each). Per the germline V gene, CDR1 is DFQATT and CDR2 is SNEGSKA (reference sequence). This CDR3 comprises 13 residues. V was clipped by 6 bases and J by 0 bases, with 12 bases between them. This chain's CDR3 is CSARDGYSYEQYF. In DNA form, the CDR3 reads TGCAGTGCCCGGGACGGATACTCCTACGAGCAGTACTTC.

This sequence joins TRBV20-1 and TRBJ2-7; 10 positions agree with TRBD2. The CDR3 runs to 15 residues. The V segment lost 1 base and the J segment 0 bases; nucleotides outside the gene matches: 3. Germline CDR1 and CDR2: DFQATT and SNEGSKA (reference sequence). In DNA, the CDR3 is TGCAGTGCTAGAGTACTAGCGGGACCCTCCTACGAGCAGTACTTC. As protein: CSARVLAGPSYEQYF.

This clonotype showed up just a few times. This chain joins TRBV6-1 and TRBJ2-1, with 9 bases fitting TRBD1. Trimming at V came to 6 bases and at J to 12 bases, leaving 9 bases not matched to a gene. The length of the CDR3 is 13 residues. Germline lookup yields CDR1 MNHNS and CDR2 SASEGT. The CDR3 bases are TGTGCCAGCAGAGCTGGGACAGGGTGGGCGCAGTTCTTC. Translation gives CASRAGTGWAQFF.

The V gene is TRBV2, the J gene TRBJ2-3; D unresolved. The germline V and J ends were trimmed by 1 base and 7 bases, with 0 bases remaining between them. Germline CDR1 and CDR2: SNHLY and FYNNEI. The CDR3 is made up of 10 amino acids. The CDR3 DNA reads as TGTGCCAGCAGTGAAGATACGCAGTATTTT. It yields the protein CASSEDTQYF.

This rearrangement joins TRBV20-1 to TRBJ2-3, with D maybe TRBD2 (9 bases). Trimming took off 3 bases at V and 0 bases at J, with 25 bases between the two ends. Germline CDR1 and CDR2: DFQATT and SNEGSKA (reference sequence). The CDR3 covers 19 residues. The CDR3 loop reads CSASTRGQREVPSTDTQYF. The CDR3 nucleotides read TGCAGTGCTAGCACCAGGGGGCAGCGGGAGGTCCCTAGCACAGATACGCAGTATTTT.

V gene TRBV15 combines with J gene TRBJ2-3; 8 bases align to TRBD2. V gave up 9 bases and J gave up 2 bases; unmatched junction bases: 7. The CDR3 totals 14 residues. Germline V gene data show CDR1 as LNHNV and CDR2 as YYDKDF (reference sequence). The CDR3 is CATSLAGSTDTQYF. The CDR3 DNA is TGTGCCACGTCCTTAGCGGGATCCACAGATACGCAGTATTTT. The full variable domain, completed using reference TRBV15 and TRBJ2-3, is DAMVIQNPRYQVTQFGKPVTLSCSQTLNHNVMYWYQQKSSQAPKLLFHYYDKDFNNEADTPDNFQSRRPNTSFCFLDIRSPGLGDTAMYLCATSLAGSTDTQYFGPGTRLTVL.

This chain joins TRBV20-1 and TRBJ1-1; D perhaps matches TRBD1 (6 bases). The V and J ends lost 2 bases and 3 bases respectively, with 13 bases between them. The CDR3 extends over 14 amino acids. In germline, CDR1 is DFQATT, CDR2 SNEGSKA (reference sequence). CDR3 in amino acids: CSARRAGADTEAFF. The CDR3 nucleotides read TGCAGTGCTAGACGGGCGGGGGCTGACACTGAAGCTTTCTTT.

The V call is TRBV6-5, the J call TRBJ1-2; weak D call: TRBD1 (6 bases). The CDR3 sequence is 14 residues long. Germline V CDR1 and CDR2: MNHEY, SVGAGI. Trimming pared 1 base from V and 4 bases from J, leaving 10 bases between. This CDR3 is CASSYWDTTYGYTF. The CDR3 DNA follows: TGTGCCAGCAGTTACTGGGACACGACCTATGGCTACACCTTC.

CDR3 residues: CASSRGSGSGYTF. In DNA form, the CDR3 reads TGTGCCAGCAGCCGGGGCAGCGGAAGTGGCTACACCTTC. The J gene is TRBJ1-2, the V gene TRBV7-9; tentatively, D is TRBD1 (5 bases). Trimming took 5 bases from V and 7 from J, leaving 14 bases between them. This CDR3 region has 13 residues. Germline values: CDR1 SEHNR, CDR2 FQNEAQ (reference sequence).

The chain employs TRBV5-5 and TRBJ1-1; unclear D gene. V gave up 2 bases and J gave up 0 bases, with 14 bases separating them. Germline CDR1 SGHKS, CDR2 YYEKEE (reference sequence). The CDR3 is 16 residues long. The CDR3 region is CASSFFLEILNTEAFF. The CDR3 coding sequence is TGTGCCAGCAGCTTTTTTTTAGAGATCCTGAACACTGAAGCTTTCTTT.

CDR3 bases: TGTGCCTCAGGATTAGGCGAGCAGTACTTC. Translating gives CASGLGEQYF. V gene TRBV3-1 combines with J gene TRBJ2-7; D gene unclear. Germline CDR1 and CDR2: LGHDT and YNNKEL (reference sequence). The CDR3 covers 10 residues. V was trimmed by 11 bases and J by 6 bases, leaving 11 bases between them.

This sequence joins TRBV28 and TRBJ1-1, with TRBD1 matching 7 bases. V lost 6 bases to trimming and J lost 8 bases; unmatched junction nucleotides: 15. This CDR3 spans 15 amino acids. Germline V gives CDR1 MDHEN, CDR2 SYDVKM. Here the CDR3 reads CASSQQGRPLTEAFF. The CDR3, as DNA: TGTGCCAGCAGCCAACAGGGGAGGCCTCTCACAGAAGCTTTCTTT.

The chain is built from TRBV11-2 and TRBJ1-1; tentatively, D is TRBD1 (5 bases). This CDR3 is built from 13 residues. Looked up from germline, CDR1 is SGHAT and CDR2 is FQNNGV. V was cut by 2 bases and J by 10 bases, with 14 bases left in between. The CDR3 nucleotides read TGTGCCAGCAGCTTAACGGGGCCACTGGGAGCTTTCTTT. Protein sequence: CASSLTGPLGAFF. Filled out from reference TRBV11-2 and TRBJ1-1, the complete variable domain reads EAGVAQSPRYKIIEKRQSVAFWCNPISGHATLYWYQQILGQGPKLLIQFQNNGVVDDSQLPKDRFSAERLKGVDSTLKIQPAKLEDSAVYLCASSLTGPLGAFFGQGTRLTVV.

V is TRBV20-1 and J is TRBJ2-1; 7 nucleotides agree with TRBD2. In germline, CDR1 is DFQATT, CDR2 SNEGSKA (reference sequence). V lost 4 bases to trimming and J lost 4 bases; unmatched junction nucleotides: 4. The CDR3 spans 13 residues. The CDR3 sequence is CSATAGSYNEQFF. CDR3 coding DNA: TGCAGTGCTACAGCGGGGAGTTACAATGAGCAGTTCTTC.

This clonotype was seen many times. The chain recombines TRBV12-3 or TRBV12-4 with TRBJ2-2, with unresolved D. Trimming stripped 5 bases from V and 4 bases from J, with 2 bases between. The CDR3 runs to 11 residues. The CDR3 DNA reads TGTGCCAGCAGTGTCACCGGGGAGCTGTTTTTT. Amino acids: CASSVTGELFF.

This sequence joins TRBV7-2 and TRBJ1-5; D is ambiguous. Per the germline V gene, CDR1 is SGHTA and CDR2 is FQGNSA. This CDR3 is built from 15 residues. The V gene lost 4 bases and the J gene lost 4 bases, with 14 bases spanning the gap. The DNA for the CDR3 is TGTGCCAGCAGCTCGACGCCTTCTGCTAATCAGCCCCAGCATTTT. It codes for CASSSTPSANQPQHF.

This clonotype was observed a handful of times. V gene TRBV20-1 combines with J gene TRBJ1-1; D gene uncertain. The length of the CDR3 is 11 residues. The germline V gene encodes CDR1 DFQATT and CDR2 SNEGSKA (reference sequence). V was cut by 6 bases and J by 7 bases, with 12 bases left in between. The CDR3, as DNA: TGCAGTGCCGCGGGCGGGATTGAAGCTTTCTTT. Translation gives CSAAGGIEAFF.